The 29 T cell receptor beta chains below all came from one sample that was sequenced in a study of T cell responses to AZD1222 COVID-19 vaccine. Clones were sequenced by immunoSEQ multiplex PCR, and TCRdb holds only the in-frame ones, with some missing. This repertoire shows approximately 100,000 clones, 90% found once; its top ten account for around 7.6%. Sequencing used peripheral blood, obtained 28 days after the second AZD1222 dose. The source is an adult who received the AZD1222 COVID-19 vaccine.

V usage is TRBV14 and J usage is TRBJ1-6; TRBD1 is a possible D gene (5 bases). Trimming removed 4 bases from V and 9 bases from J, with 16 bases in between. The CDR3 spans 15 residues. CDR1 SGHDN and CDR2 FVKESK come from the germline V gene. The CDR3: CASSPRGGTGSPLHF. CDR3 DNA: TGTGCCAGCAGCCCGAGGGGCGGGACTGGTTCACCCCTCCACTTT. The whole variable domain, remainder taken from reference TRBV14 and TRBJ1-6, is EAGVTQFPSHSVIEKGQTVTLRCDPISGHDNLYWYRRVMGKEIKFLLHFVKESKQDESGMPNNRFLAERTGGTYSTLKVQPAELEDSGVYFCASSPRGGTGSPLHFGNGTRLTVT.

The chain's CDR3 is CASSKAQPGWGYEQYF. The CDR3 DNA is TGTGCCAGCAGCAAAGCCCAACCGGGATGGGGCTACGAGCAGTACTTC. The chain joins TRBV21-1 to TRBJ2-7; the DNA was not compared with TRBD2, the D call given in the table. TRBV21-1 is termed a pseudogene. The CDR3 length is 16 residues.

This clone is deemed medium-sized. The J gene is TRBJ2-3, the V gene TRBV6-2 or TRBV6-3; no clear D gene. Per germline, CDR1 MNHEY and CDR2 SVGEGT. This CDR3 is built from 14 residues. V lost 5 bases and J lost 4, with 13 bases in between. The CDR3 reads CASSPPGDADTQYF. The CDR3, as DNA: TGTGCCAGCAGTCCCCCCGGAGACGCAGATACGCAGTATTTT.

The rearrangement joins TRBV6-4 to TRBJ2-3; no reliable D call. The germline CDR1 and CDR2 sequences are MRHNA and SNTAGT. V shed 6 bases and J shed 2 bases, with 12 bases lying between them. This CDR3 has 14 amino acids. The CDR3 here is CASSGWGFTDTQYF. CDR3 coding DNA: TGTGCCAGCAGCGGGTGGGGTTTCACAGATACGCAGTATTTT.

The V and J genes are TRBV6-2 or TRBV6-3 and TRBJ2-5; TRBD2 aligns across 10 bases. CDR1 and CDR2 from the germline V gene are MNHEY and SVGEGT. V gave up 4 bases and J gave up 0 bases; unmatched junction bases: 8. The CDR3 loop spans 17 amino acids. CDR3 DNA sequence: TGTGCCAGCAGTTCCGGGAAGACTAGCGGGTACCAAGAGACCCAGTACTTC. As protein: CASSSGKTSGYQETQYF.

The chain is built from TRBV9 and TRBJ2-2, with 9 bases matching TRBD2. The ends lost 4 bases at V and 7 bases at J; junction bases unmatched: 5. CDR3 length: 14 residues. Germline CDR1 SGDLS, CDR2 YYNGEE. The CDR3 here is CASSHSGGVGELFF. The DNA of the CDR3 is TGTGCCAGCAGCCATAGCGGGGGAGTCGGGGAGCTGTTTTTT.

The chain has TRBV5-1 and TRBJ1-1, with D perhaps matching TRBD1 (5 bases). Germline V gene lookup returns CDR1 SGHRS and CDR2 YFSETQ. This CDR3 is 14 amino acids long. Trimming left V 0 bases short and J 1 base short, with 7 bases between. CDR3 nucleotide sequence: TGCGCCAGCAGCTTGGGGACATCGAACACTGAAGCTTTCTTT. Translating it yields CASSLGTSNTEAFF.

The chain links TRBV19 to TRBJ2-1; TRBD2 aligns across 8 bases. J was trimmed by 10 bases and V by 8 bases; bases with no gene match: 13. Germline CDR1 is LNHDA and CDR2 is SQIVND (reference sequence). The CDR3 consists of 14 residues. The chain's CDR3 is CASSKRGGQTEQFF. The DNA of the CDR3 is TGTGCCAGTTCGAAACGGGGGGGCCAGACGGAGCAGTTCTTC.

This clone was counted a single time. The chain combines TRBV6-5 with TRBJ2-7; D may match TRBD1 or TRBD2 (5 bases each). The DNA end lines up better with TRBJ2-1; the J call may be wrong. Germline V gene sequence: CDR1 MNHEY, CDR2 SVGAGI. This CDR3 contains 14 residues. CDR3 coding DNA: TGTGCCAGCACCGGGACCCGCAGCTACAATGAGCAGTTCTTC. Its protein product is CASTGTRSYNEQFF.

The chain has TRBV4-1 and TRBJ1-4, with 8 bases matching TRBD1. V lost 4 bases to trimming and J lost 7 bases; unmatched junction nucleotides: 8. Per germline, CDR1 MGHRA and CDR2 YSYEKL. The CDR3 has 15 amino acids. CDR3 protein: CASSRGGTGAEKLFF. CDR3 DNA: TGCGCCAGCAGCCGGGGAGGGACAGGAGCTGAAAAACTGTTTTTT.

This clone showed up just once. The V and J genes are TRBV6-4 and TRBJ1-5; D might be TRBD1 (5 bases). This CDR3 comprises 17 residues. CDR1 is MRHNA and CDR2 is SNTAGT in the germline V gene. V lost 5 bases and J 4 bases, leaving 21 bases between the germline ends. The CDR3: CASSLYEGIEGNQPQHF. The CDR3 DNA reads TGTGCCAGCAGTCTCTATGAGGGTATAGAGGGGAATCAGCCCCAGCATTTT.

The chain uses TRBV27 and TRBJ2-7, with D tentatively TRBD1 or TRBD2 (6 bases each). Germline assignment: CDR1 MNHEY and CDR2 SMNVEV (reference sequence). V was pared by 6 bases and J by 0 bases, with 12 bases between. CDR3 size: 14 residues. The CDR3 DNA follows: TGTGCCAGCAGCCCGGGGGCCCTCTCCTACGAGCAGTACTTC. This encodes CASSPGALSYEQYF.

The CDR3 sequence is CASSPMKGITDTQYF. In DNA, the CDR3 is TGTGCCAGCAGCCCGATGAAGGGCATCACAGATACGCAGTATTTT. The chain is built from TRBV6-2 or TRBV6-3 and TRBJ2-3; D is unresolved. V was shortened by 6 bases and J by 2 bases, with 15 bases between the two germline ends. Germline loops: CDR1 MNHEY, CDR2 SVGEGT. CDR3 length: 15 residues.

The V gene is TRBV7-3, the J gene TRBJ1-6; D is undetermined. CDR3 length: 13 residues. Trimming removed 8 bases at V and 5 bases at J, with 10 bases between. Germline values: CDR1 SGHTA, CDR2 FQGTGA. The CDR3 bases are TGTGCCAGCGGGCTGTCAGATAATTCACCCCTCCACTTT. Translation: CASGLSDNSPLHF.

The chain has TRBV10-2 and TRBJ2-1; D uncertain. The germline gives CDR1 WSHSY, CDR2 SAAADI. V was trimmed by 8 bases and J by 0 bases, leaving 11 bases between them. CDR3 length: 14 amino acids. In DNA, the CDR3 is TGCGCCAGCGCCCCAGAGAGCTCCTACAATGAGCAGTTCTTC. Translation gives CASAPESSYNEQFF.

The genes are TRBV5-1 and TRBJ2-1, with D hard to call. Trimming took 4 bases from V and 8 from J, leaving 16 bases between them. CDR3 length: 14 amino acids. CDR1 and CDR2 from the germline V gene are SGHRS and YFSETQ. In nucleotides, the CDR3 is TGCGCCAGCAGCGCAGGCCTGGAGTCCGATGAGCAGTTCTTC. It is translated as CASSAGLESDEQFF.

The chain joins TRBV18 to TRBJ1-2; D gene unclear. The CDR3 consists of 14 residues. Germline V CDR1 and CDR2: KGHSH, LQKENI. Between the trimmed V and J ends, which lost 0 bases and 0 bases, there was a span of 5 bases. The CDR3 loop reads CASSPPSSNYGYTF. CDR3 in DNA: TGTGCCAGCTCACCACCCAGTTCTAACTATGGCTACACCTTC.

CDR3 nucleotide sequence: TGTGCCAGCGCTCCCGTCGGGACTAATCTCTACGAGCAGTACTTC. This encodes CASAPVGTNLYEQYF. This chain links TRBV28 with TRBJ2-7; 7 nucleotides agree with TRBD2. The J segment lost 3 bases and the V segment lost 8 bases, leaving 13 bases of the junction unmatched. The CDR3 is 15 residues long. Germline CDR1 and CDR2: MDHEN and SYDVKM.

The V gene is TRBV6-5, the J gene TRBJ1-2; 9 positions agree with TRBD1. The CDR3 is 12 residues long. V lost 2 bases to trimming and J lost 10 bases; unmatched junction nucleotides: 2. Per the germline V gene, CDR1 is MNHEY and CDR2 is SVGAGI. The DNA for the CDR3 is TGTGCCAGCAGTTACGGGACAGGGTACTACACCTTC. Translation gives CASSYGTGYYTF.

This chain uses TRBV27 with TRBJ2-5; 9 bases match TRBD2. The CDR3 consists of 15 residues. The ends lost 3 bases at V and 3 bases at J; junction bases unmatched: 5. Germline V lookup: CDR1 MNHEY, CDR2 SMNVEV (reference sequence). CDR3 amino acids: CASSFGPSGEETQYF. The DNA of the CDR3 is TGTGCCAGCAGTTTCGGTCCTAGCGGGGAAGAGACCCAGTACTTC.

The V gene is TRBV3-1 (or the pseudogene TRBV3-2), the J gene TRBJ1-1; perhaps TRBD1 as D (6 bases). The CDR3 totals 11 residues. Germline V gene lookup returns CDR1 LGHDT and CDR2 YNNKEL (reference sequence). CDR3 protein: CGRTEWLEAFF. The CDR3 region has the DNA TGTGGGCGGACAGAGTGGCTTGAAGCTTTCTTT.

This rearrangement joins TRBV24-1 to TRBJ2-3; D may correspond to TRBD1 or TRBD2 (6 bases each). Germline V gene lookup returns CDR1 KGHDR and CDR2 SFDVKD. V dropped 0 bases and J dropped 6 bases, with 15 bases sitting between them. This CDR3 is built from 16 residues. CDR3 in DNA: TGTGCCACCAGTGATTTGGTTTTCGGGGGCAACGATACGCAGTATTTT. Protein product: CATSDLVFGGNDTQYF.

The chain has TRBV7-2 and TRBJ2-5; 12 bases are a match to TRBD1. V was pared by 3 bases and J by 1 base, with 6 bases of the junction left unmatched. Germline V lookup: CDR1 SGHTA, CDR2 FQGNSA. CDR3 length equals 17 residues. The CDR3: CASSFGTGGRVQETQYF. As DNA, the CDR3 is TGTGCCAGCAGCTTCGGGACAGGGGGCCGGGTCCAAGAGACCCAGTACTTC.

This chain links TRBV7-2 with TRBJ2-7; no clear D gene. The CDR3 spans 14 residues. V gave up 1 base and J gave up 4 bases, with 11 bases separating them. The germline V gene encodes CDR1 SGHTA and CDR2 FQGNSA. For the CDR3, the DNA is TGTGCCAGCAGCTTAGGAGTTGGCCGATACGAGCAGTACTTC. Residues: CASSLGVGRYEQYF.

The chain recombines TRBV4-3 with TRBJ1-2; 7 bases match TRBD1. The CDR3 runs 16 residues. Trimming removed 4 bases from V and 4 bases from J; junction bases left unmatched: 12. Germline-derived CDR1 and CDR2 are LGHNA and YSLEER. The CDR3 loop reads CASSPDPTGILYGYTF. CDR3 coding DNA: TGCGCCAGCAGCCCCGACCCGACAGGGATACTCTATGGCTACACCTTC.

The V gene is TRBV7-2, the J gene TRBJ2-1, with D unclear. In germline, CDR1 is SGHTA, CDR2 FQGNSA. There are 12 residues in the CDR3. V was cut by 6 bases and J by 7 bases, with 10 bases left in between. This chain's CDR3 is CASRPTQNEQFF. CDR3 in DNA: TGTGCCAGCAGGCCTACCCAGAATGAGCAGTTCTTC. Using reference TRBV7-2 and TRBJ2-1 for the parts outside the CDR3, the full variable domain is GAGVSQSPSNKVTEKGKDVELRCDPISGHTALYWYRQSLGQGLEFLIYFQGNSAPDKSGLPSDRFSAERTGGSVSTLTIQRTQQEDSAVYLCASRPTQNEQFFGPGTRLTVL.

V gene TRBV2 combines with J gene TRBJ2-1, with D tentatively TRBD2 (6 bases). Germline V CDR1 and CDR2: SNHLY, FYNNEI. This CDR3 comprises 14 residues. With 3 bases removed from V and 7 bases from J, the gap between germline ends came to 13 bases. CDR3 sequence: CASSDVTGGNEQFF. CDR3 DNA sequence: TGTGCCAGCAGTGATGTCACCGGAGGGAATGAGCAGTTCTTC.

The CDR3 bases are TGTGCCAGCAGCTTAAAGGGGGGCTACGAGCAGTACTTC. Amino acids: CASSLKGGYEQYF. The chain joins TRBV7-2 to TRBJ2-7, with D possibly called TRBD1 or TRBD2 (6 bases each). The germline V gene encodes CDR1 SGHTA and CDR2 FQGNSA. The V gene lost 2 bases and the J gene lost 3 bases, with 8 bases spanning the gap. The CDR3 consists of 13 residues.

The CDR3 nucleotides are TGTGCCAGCAGCTCCATGGGGACTAGCGAGAGCACAGATACGCAGTATTTT. This codes for CASSSMGTSESTDTQYF. J is TRBJ2-3 and V is TRBV5-6; 10 bases map to TRBD2. The CDR3 spans 17 residues. After removal of 3 bases from V and 0 bases from J, the junction contained 7 bases not matched to a gene. Germline CDR1 and CDR2: SGHDT and YYEEEE. Full variable domain (remainder filled in from reference TRBV5-6 and TRBJ2-3): DAGVTQSPTHLIKTRGQQVTLRCSPKSGHDTVSWYQQALGQGPQFIFQYYEEEERQRGNFPDRFSGHQFPNYSSELNVNALLLGDSALYLCASSSMGTSESTDTQYFGPGTRLTVL.